What follows is one T cell receptor (beta chain) and its context. This sample was included in a study of blood T cell repertoires in COVID-19. V dropped 4 bases and J dropped 4; count of bases not matched to a gene: 11. This CDR3 comprises 17 residues. Germline loops: CDR1 SGHNT, CDR2 YYREEE (reference sequence). Repertoires were generated with immunoSEQ multiplex PCR, while TCRdb's copy carries only in-frame clones and drops some. The sample lists about 300,000 clones; approximately 89% were seen once. The chain carries TRBV5-4 and TRBJ1-1; 12 bases fit TRBD1. This clonotype originated in a woman in her 30s with COVID-19, enrolled during active disease. Source material: peripheral blood. The CDR3 sequence is CASSPIGGTGGGTEAFF. CDR3 coding DNA: TGTGCCAGCAGCCCCATTGGAGGGACAGGGGGCGGCACTGAAGCTTTCTTT.